This T cell receptor (beta chain) came from a study of OX40 agonist ivuxolimab in advanced cancers. Turning to the study itself: At 0.01 to 10 mg/kg, ivuxolimab was administered intravenously to patients every 2 weeks.

Assay used: immunoSEQ multiplex PCR; TCRdb lists only in-frame clones, some missing. The data contain more than 65,000 clones, approximately 93% of them seen just once; the ten biggest clones take up just under 0.3%. Study-wide points: Still undetermined is the antigen specificity of the expanded peripheral T cells.

Concerning this clone: The target antigen is unknown.

Sequenced material: CD4+ or CD8+ T cells sorted from blood, taken in a trial of the OX40 agonist ivuxolimab. This TCR was sampled from an adult with an advanced solid tumor such as melanoma, head and neck, liver or kidney cancer.

The chain's CDR3 is CASSTGEDSPLHF. CDR3 bases: TGTGCCAGCAGCACAGGGGAGGACTCACCCCTCCACTTT. The chain recombines TRBV2 with TRBJ1-6; 7 bases align to TRBD1. J was trimmed by 10 bases and V by 6 bases; bases with no gene match: 6. Per the germline V gene, CDR1 is SNHLY and CDR2 is FYNNEI. The CDR3 sequence is 13 residues long.